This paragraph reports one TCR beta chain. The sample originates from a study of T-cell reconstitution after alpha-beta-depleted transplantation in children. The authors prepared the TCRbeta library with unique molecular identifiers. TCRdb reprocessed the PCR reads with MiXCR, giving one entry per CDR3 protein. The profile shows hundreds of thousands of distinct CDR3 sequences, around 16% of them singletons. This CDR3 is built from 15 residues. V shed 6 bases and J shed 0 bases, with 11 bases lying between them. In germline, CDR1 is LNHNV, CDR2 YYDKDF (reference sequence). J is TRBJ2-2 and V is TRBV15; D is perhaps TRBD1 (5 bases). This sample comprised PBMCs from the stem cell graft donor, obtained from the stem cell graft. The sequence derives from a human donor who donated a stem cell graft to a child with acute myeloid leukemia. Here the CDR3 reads CATSIQVPNTGELFF. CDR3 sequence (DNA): TGTGCCACCAGTATACAGGTTCCGAACACCGGGGAGCTGTTTTTT.